This record concerns one T cell receptor beta chain sequence. The target antigen is unknown. The CDR3 sequence is 13 residues long. V lost 3 bases and J lost 6, with 12 bases in between. The germline CDR1 and CDR2 sequences are SGHDN and FVKESK. This sample is part of a study of T cell repertoires and Cas9 in healthy adults. Study summary: Multi-effector potency, cytotoxicity and lineage were assessed in SpCas9-reactive CD4 and CD8 T cells.

Study-level results: Reportedly, SpCas9-reactive effector T cell proliferation and function were mitigated by SpCas9-reactive Tregs in vitro.

Generated by immunoSEQ multiplex PCR, the TCRdb table keeps only in-frame clones and is missing some. The sample includes roughly 23,000 clones, 75% to 95% of them seen just once. This chain connects TRBV14 to TRBJ2-7; D gene ambiguous. This TCR derives from a human donor in good health. Sequences were obtained from CD4+ effector T cells (CD127+, CD25-, CD137-, CD154-) from PBMCs; culture status not recorded. This CDR3 reads CASSQVPWAEQYF. The CDR3 DNA reads TGTGCCAGCAGCCAGGTCCCGTGGGCCGAGCAGTACTTC. The complete variable domain, with remaining parts taken from reference TRBV14 and TRBJ2-7, reads EAGVTQFPSHSVIEKGQTVTLRCDPISGHDNLYWYRRVMGKEIKFLLHFVKESKQDESGMPNNRFLAERTGGTYSTLKVQPAELEDSGVYFCASSQVPWAEQYFGPGTRLTVT.